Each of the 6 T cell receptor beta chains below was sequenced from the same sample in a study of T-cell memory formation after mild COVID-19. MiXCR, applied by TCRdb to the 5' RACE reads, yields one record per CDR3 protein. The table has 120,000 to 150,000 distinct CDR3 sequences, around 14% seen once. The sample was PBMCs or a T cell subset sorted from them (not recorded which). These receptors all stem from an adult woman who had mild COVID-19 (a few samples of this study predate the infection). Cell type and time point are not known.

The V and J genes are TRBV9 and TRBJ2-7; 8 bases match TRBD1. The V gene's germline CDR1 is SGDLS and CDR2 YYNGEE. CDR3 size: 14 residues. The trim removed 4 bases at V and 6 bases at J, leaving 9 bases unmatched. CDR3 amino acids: CASSHRQGTTEQYF. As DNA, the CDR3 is TGTGCCAGCAGCCATAGACAGGGGACCACCGAGCAGTACTTC.

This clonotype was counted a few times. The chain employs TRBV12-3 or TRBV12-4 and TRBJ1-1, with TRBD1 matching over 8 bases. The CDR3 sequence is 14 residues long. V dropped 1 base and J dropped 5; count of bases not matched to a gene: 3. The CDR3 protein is CASSLGDRFTEAFF. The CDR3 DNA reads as TGTGCCAGCAGTTTAGGGGACAGGTTTACTGAAGCTTTCTTT.

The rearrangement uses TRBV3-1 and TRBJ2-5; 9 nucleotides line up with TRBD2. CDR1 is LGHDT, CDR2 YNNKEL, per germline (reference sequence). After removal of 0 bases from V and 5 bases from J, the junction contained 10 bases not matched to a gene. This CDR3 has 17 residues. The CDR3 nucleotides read TGTGCCAGCAGCCAAGAAGGGGGACTAGCTCTTTGGGAGACCCAGTACTTC. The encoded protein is CASSQEGGLALWETQYF.

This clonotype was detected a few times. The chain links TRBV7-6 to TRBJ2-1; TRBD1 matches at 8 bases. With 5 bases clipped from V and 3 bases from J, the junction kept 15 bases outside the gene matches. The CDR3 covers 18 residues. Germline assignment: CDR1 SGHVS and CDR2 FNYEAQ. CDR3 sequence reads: CASSPLGSGGEFYNEQFF. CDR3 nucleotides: TGTGCCAGCAGCCCCTTAGGGTCAGGGGGCGAGTTCTACAATGAGCAGTTCTTC.

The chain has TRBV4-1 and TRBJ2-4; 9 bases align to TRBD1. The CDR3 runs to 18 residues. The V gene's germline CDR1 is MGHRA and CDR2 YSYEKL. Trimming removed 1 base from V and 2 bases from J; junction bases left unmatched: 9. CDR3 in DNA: TGCGCCAGCAGCCAAGTCTGGGAGACAGGGGGAACCAAAAACATTCAGTACTTC. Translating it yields CASSQVWETGGTKNIQYF.

CDR3 region: CASSQEFASGYNEQFF. In DNA form, the CDR3 reads TGCGCCAGCAGCCAAGAATTTGCTAGCGGCTACAATGAGCAGTTCTTC. The J gene is TRBJ2-1, the V gene TRBV4-3, with 7 bases identical to TRBD2. The CDR3 length is 16 residues. V lost 0 bases and J lost 3; bases outside the gene matches: 5. CDR1 is LGHNA, CDR2 YSLEER, per germline.